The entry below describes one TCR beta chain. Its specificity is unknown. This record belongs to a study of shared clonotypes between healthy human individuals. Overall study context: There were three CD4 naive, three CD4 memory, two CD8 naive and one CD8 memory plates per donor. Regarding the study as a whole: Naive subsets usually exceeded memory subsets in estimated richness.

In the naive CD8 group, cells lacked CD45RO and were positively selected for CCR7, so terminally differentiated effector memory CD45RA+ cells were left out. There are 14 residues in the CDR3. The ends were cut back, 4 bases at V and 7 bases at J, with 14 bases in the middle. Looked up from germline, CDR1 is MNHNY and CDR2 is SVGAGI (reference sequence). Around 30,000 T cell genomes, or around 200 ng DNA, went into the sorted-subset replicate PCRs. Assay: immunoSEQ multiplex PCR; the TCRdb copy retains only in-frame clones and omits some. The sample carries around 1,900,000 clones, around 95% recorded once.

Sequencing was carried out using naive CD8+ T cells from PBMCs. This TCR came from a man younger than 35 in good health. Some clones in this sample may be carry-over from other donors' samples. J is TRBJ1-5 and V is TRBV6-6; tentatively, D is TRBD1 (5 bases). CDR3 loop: CASSSGTSYQPQHF. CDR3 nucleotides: TGTGCCAGCAGTTCCGGGACCTCTTACCAGCCCCAGCATTTT.